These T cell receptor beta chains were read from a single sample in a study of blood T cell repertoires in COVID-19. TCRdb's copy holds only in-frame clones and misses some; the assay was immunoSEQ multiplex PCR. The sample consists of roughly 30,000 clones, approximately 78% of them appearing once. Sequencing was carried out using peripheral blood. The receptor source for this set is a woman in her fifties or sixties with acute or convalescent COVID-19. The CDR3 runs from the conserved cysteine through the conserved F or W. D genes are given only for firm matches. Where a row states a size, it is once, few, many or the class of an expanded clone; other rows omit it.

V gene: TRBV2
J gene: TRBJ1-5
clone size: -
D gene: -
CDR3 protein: CASSDGGSQPQHF

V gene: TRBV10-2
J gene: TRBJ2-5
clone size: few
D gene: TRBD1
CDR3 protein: CASRGQVETQYF

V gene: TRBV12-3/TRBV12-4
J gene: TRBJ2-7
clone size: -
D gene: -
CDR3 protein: CASSLGRDYEQYF

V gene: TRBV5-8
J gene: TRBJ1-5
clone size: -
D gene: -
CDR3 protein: CASSPSSGGEYQPQHF

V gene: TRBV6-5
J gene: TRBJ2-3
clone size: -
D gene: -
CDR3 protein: CASNKNPHPADTQYF

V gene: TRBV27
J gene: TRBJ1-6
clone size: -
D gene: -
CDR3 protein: CASRPDGAIYNSPLHF

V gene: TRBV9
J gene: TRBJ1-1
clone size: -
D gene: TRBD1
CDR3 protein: CASTTGGAGNTEAFF

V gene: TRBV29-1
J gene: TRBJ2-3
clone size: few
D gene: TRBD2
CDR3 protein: CSVEISGGLSTDTQYF

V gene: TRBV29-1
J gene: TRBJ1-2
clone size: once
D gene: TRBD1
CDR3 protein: CSVEFRGDRGINYGYTF

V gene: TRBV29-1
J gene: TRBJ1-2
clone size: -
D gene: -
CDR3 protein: CSVPGTNYGYTF

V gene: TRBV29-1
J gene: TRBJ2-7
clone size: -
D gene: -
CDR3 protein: CSAGVGITSGEQYF

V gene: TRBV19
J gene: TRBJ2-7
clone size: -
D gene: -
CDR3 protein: CASSHRVGNEQYF

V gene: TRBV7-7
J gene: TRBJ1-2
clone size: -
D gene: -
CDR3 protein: CASSLMWKGVPTNYGYTF

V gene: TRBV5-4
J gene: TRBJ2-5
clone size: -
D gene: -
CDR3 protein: CASSVLAGTGETQYF

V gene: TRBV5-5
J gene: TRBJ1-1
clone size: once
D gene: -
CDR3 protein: CASSLIWGGNTEAFF

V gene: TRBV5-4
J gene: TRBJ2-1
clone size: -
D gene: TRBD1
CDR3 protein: CASSGSGTGYNEQFF

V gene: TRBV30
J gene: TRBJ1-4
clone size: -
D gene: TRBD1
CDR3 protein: CAWSPSGTGGEKLFF

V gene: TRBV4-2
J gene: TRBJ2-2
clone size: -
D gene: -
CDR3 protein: CASEPGLATGELFF

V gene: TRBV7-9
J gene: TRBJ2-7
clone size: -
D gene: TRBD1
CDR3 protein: CASSGRQGSSIYEQYF